This passage covers 19 T cell receptor beta chains from one sample sequenced in a study of blood T cells in healthy people across ages. Then a second PCR, running about 7 to 11 cycles, was carried out with a sample-barcoded 5' primer and a J-beta primer mix. TCRdb re-derived calls from the 5' RACE reads in MiXCR, one entry per CDR3 protein. The data hold about 640,000 distinct CDR3 sequences, with around 41% observed a single time. Specimen: blood. The source is a man aged 80 or over in good health.

The chain is built from TRBV9 and TRBJ2-1, with D perhaps matching TRBD1 (5 bases). V was trimmed by 4 bases and J by 12 bases, leaving 20 bases between them. Germline V gene sequence: CDR1 SGDLS, CDR2 YYNGEE. The CDR3 consists of 14 residues. CDR3 DNA: TGTGCCAGCAGCCCCGCTCGGACAACTCTAACGCAGTTCTTC. This translates into CASSPARTTLTQFF. Full variable domain (missing parts from reference TRBV9 and TRBJ2-1): DSGVTQTPKHLITATGQRVTLRCSPRSGDLSVYWYQQSLDQGLQFLIQYYNGEERAKGNILERFSAQQFPDLHSELNLSSLELGDSALYFCASSPARTTLTQFFGPGTRLTVL.

A single count supports this clonotype. The chain's CDR3 is CASRDTGTSYVTEQFF. CDR3 sequence (DNA): TGTGCCAGCAGGGACACCGGGACTAGCTACGTCACTGAGCAGTTCTTC. The V gene is TRBV12-3 or TRBV12-4, the J gene TRBJ2-1; TRBD2 aligns across 9 bases. CDR3 length equals 16 residues. The J segment lost 9 bases and the V segment lost 6 bases, leaving 15 bases of the junction unmatched.

Here the CDR3 DNA reads TGTGCCAGTAAGGGAGGACTAGCGGGAAAAAATGAGCAGTTCTTC. Translating it yields CASKGGLAGKNEQFF. This chain links TRBV19 with TRBJ2-1; TRBD2 matches at 12 bases. The V and J ends lost 7 bases and 7 bases, in that order; junction bases with no gene match: 8. Looked up from germline, CDR1 is LNHDA and CDR2 is SQIVND (reference sequence). This CDR3 is built from 15 residues.

The chain is built from TRBV11-2 and TRBJ2-7; TRBD2 is a possible D gene (5 bases). The CDR3 runs 15 residues. V lost 5 bases and J 0 bases, leaving 14 bases between the germline ends. Germline V lookup: CDR1 SGHAT, CDR2 FQNNGV. The CDR3 nucleotides are TGTGCCAGCAGCCGAACAGAGGGTAACTCCTACGAGCAGTACTTC. Its protein is CASSRTEGNSYEQYF.

Remarks on this clonotype: A read error may account for a junction end that differs from germline. The chain has TRBV9 and TRBJ1-2; unclear D gene. Per germline, CDR1 SGDLS and CDR2 YYNGEE. The CDR3 has 13 residues. The CDR3 reads CASSLRAHYGYIF. The CDR3 DNA is TGTGCCAGCAGCCTGCGGGCCCATTATGGCTACATCTTC.

V is TRBV18 and J is TRBJ2-1, with D maybe TRBD2 (7 bases). Germline V lookup: CDR1 KGHSH, CDR2 LQKENI. Trimming pared 3 bases from V and 5 bases from J, leaving 20 bases between. This CDR3 has 17 amino acids. CDR3: CASSPTGGAGENNEQFF. The CDR3 nucleotides are TGTGCCAGCTCACCTACTGGGGGGGCGGGAGAGAACAATGAGCAGTTCTTC.

V and J are TRBV6-5 and TRBJ1-2, with TRBD1 identical over 8 bases. The CDR3 totals 17 residues. Germline V lookup: CDR1 MNHEY, CDR2 SVGAGI. Unmatched junction bases numbered 19, after V lost 5 bases and J lost 8 bases. The CDR3 sequence is CASSRTRTGKGGGGYTF. CDR3 in DNA: TGTGCCAGCAGTCGTACCCGGACAGGGAAAGGAGGAGGCGGCTACACCTTC.

As regards this clonotype: This clone may be a read error of a much larger clone one base away. This rearrangement joins TRBV10-3 to TRBJ2-5; D is perhaps TRBD2 (5 bases). V lost 4 bases, J lost 4 bases, and 10 bases lay in between. From germline, CDR1 is ENHRY and CDR2 SYGVKD. The CDR3 runs to 13 residues. DNA of the CDR3: TGTGCCATCAGTGTGGGAGAAAGAGAGACCCAGTACTTC. Protein sequence: CAISVGERETQYF.

This clonotype was seen a handful of times. This chain uses TRBV30 with TRBJ1-2; D is unclear. The CDR3 covers 16 residues. CDR1 and CDR2 from the germline V gene are GTSNPN and SVGIG (reference sequence). V was trimmed by 5 bases and J by 1 base, leaving 20 bases between them. DNA for the CDR3: TGTGCCTGGCATACAAAAACAGCCAACCTTAACTATGGCTACACCTTC. Protein sequence: CAWHTKTANLNYGYTF.

This clonotype has a handful of counts. V is TRBV30 and J is TRBJ1-2, with unresolved D. The length of the CDR3 is 11 residues. V lost 5 bases, J lost 2 bases, and 6 bases lay in between. Germline CDR1 GTSNPN, CDR2 SVGIG (reference sequence). In DNA, the CDR3 is TGTGCCTGGCAACAGAACTATGGCTACACCTTC. Protein sequence: CAWQQNYGYTF.

The chain uses TRBV7-2 and TRBJ2-3; 11 nucleotides match TRBD2. The CDR3 runs to 16 residues. Per germline, CDR1 SGHTA and CDR2 FQGNSA. J lost 5 bases, V lost 3 bases, and 7 bases had no gene match. The CDR3 DNA is TGTGCCAGCAGCTTCGGGACTAGCGGAGCTAGAGATACGCAGTATTTT. Its protein product is CASSFGTSGARDTQYF.

This clonotype has just a few counts. This rearrangement joins TRBV11-3 to TRBJ1-1; TRBD1 aligns across 9 bases. V dropped 3 bases and J dropped 3; count of bases not matched to a gene: 5. Germline V gene sequence: CDR1 SGHNT, CDR2 YENEEA. The CDR3 spans 15 residues. This CDR3 is CASSLGTGLHTEAFF. Written as DNA, the CDR3 is TGTGCCAGCAGCTTGGGGACAGGGTTACACACTGAAGCTTTCTTT.

The chain recombines TRBV5-6 with TRBJ2-7, with TRBD2 matching over 9 bases. The DNA end is more similar to TRBJ2-5, so the J call may be wrong. Germline CDR1 SGHDT, CDR2 YYEEEE. The CDR3 consists of 16 residues. The CDR3 nucleotides read TGTGCCAGCAGCTGGCGTCTGGGACTAGCCTTGGAGACCCAGTACTTC. Amino acids: CASSWRLGLALETQYF.

The genes are TRBV4-3 and TRBJ2-7, with 8 bases fitting TRBD1. Germline loops: CDR1 LGHNA, CDR2 YSLEER. This CDR3 comprises 14 residues. V lost 4 bases, J lost 6 bases, and 8 bases stayed unmatched. CDR3 DNA: TGCGCCAGCAGCCTATGGACAGGGAAGTCCGAGCAGTACTTC. Amino acids: CASSLWTGKSEQYF.

V usage is TRBV20-1 and J usage is TRBJ2-3; D call uncertain. Germline V gene lookup returns CDR1 DFQATT and CDR2 SNEGSKA (reference sequence). This CDR3 has 14 residues. With 0 bases removed from V and 1 base from J, the gap between germline ends came to 8 bases. The CDR3 DNA follows: TGCAGTGCTAGAGAGTTGGCCGGCACAGATACGCAGTATTTT. It encodes CSARELAGTDTQYF.

V usage is TRBV6-5 and J usage is TRBJ2-4; no clear D. Judging by the DNA end, TRBJ2-7 fits better; the J call may be wrong. CDR1 is MNHEY and CDR2 is SVGAGI in the germline V gene. CDR3 length: 13 residues. In DNA, the CDR3 is TGTGCCAGCAGTCCGCCTCCCCCGTACGAGCAGTACTTC. Amino acid sequence: CASSPPPPYEQYF.

This clonotype was seen more than once but under ten times. The V gene is TRBV30, the J gene TRBJ1-1; D remains unclear. Germline values: CDR1 GTSNPN, CDR2 SVGIG (reference sequence). The V and J ends lost 0 bases and 5 bases respectively, with 4 bases between them. The CDR3 consists of 11 residues. CDR3 amino acids: CAWSVQTEAFF. For the CDR3, the DNA is TGTGCCTGGAGTGTACAAACTGAAGCTTTCTTT. Looking up the rest from reference TRBV30 and TRBJ1-1 gives the full variable domain: SQTIHQWPATLVQPVGSPLSLECTVEGTSNPNLYWYRQAAGRGLQLLFYSVGIGQISSEVPQNLSASRPQDRQFILSSKKLLLSDSGFYLCAWSVQTEAFFGQGTRLTVV.

This clonotype showed up just a few times. This could be a read error, since a much larger clone is one nucleotide away. The rearrangement joins TRBV6-2 or TRBV6-3 to TRBJ2-1; the match to TRBD2 covers 7 bases. The V segment lost 6 bases and the J segment 0 bases; nucleotides outside the gene matches: 5. CDR1 and CDR2 (germline): MNHEY, SVGEGT. CDR3 length: 15 residues. The CDR3 DNA reads TGTGCCAGCAGCCGGGGACTACCCTCCTACAATGAGCAGTTCTTC. Protein product: CASSRGLPSYNEQFF.

In its sample, this clonotype was seen a few times. The gene calls are TRBV7-3 and TRBJ2-5, with a weak D call TRBD1 (6 bases). The V gene lost 1 base and the J gene lost 11 bases, with 20 bases spanning the gap. The CDR3 length is 15 residues. Germline V gene data show CDR1 as SGHTA and CDR2 as FQGTGA. The CDR3 reads CASSLNVAGANEQYF. The DNA of the CDR3 is TGTGCCAGCAGCTTAAATGTAGCAGGGGCGAATGAGCAGTACTTC.